The T cell receptor beta chain under discussion was sequenced for a study of cytomegalovirus exposure and HLA in healthy donors. Study as a whole: Earlier findings included about 120 million unique TCR beta sequences obtained from about 170 million T cells. Study-wide results and caveats: Researchers reported in a later analysis that a missense DCLRE1C variant was tied to TCR beta V- and J-gene trimming. Highly shared variants forming one cluster were likely a sequencing artifact.

Germline V lookup: CDR1 SEHNR, CDR2 FQNEAQ (reference sequence). This CDR3 has 12 residues. V was cut by 3 bases and J by 0 bases, with 2 bases left in between. Researchers ran the PCR with 60 Vbeta and 13 Jbeta primers. Generated by immunoSEQ multiplex PCR, the TCRdb table keeps only in-frame clones and is missing some. The table includes some 150,000 clones, roughly four fifths detected once. About this clone itself: Its antigen remains unidentified.

Sequenced: PBMCs. The chain joins TRBV7-9 to TRBJ1-1; D gene ambiguous. This receptor was obtained from a woman aged 45-65 years in good health and CMV-seropositive. CDR3 coding DNA: TGTGCCAGCAGCTTCATGAACACTGAAGCTTTCTTT. Protein product: CASSFMNTEAFF.